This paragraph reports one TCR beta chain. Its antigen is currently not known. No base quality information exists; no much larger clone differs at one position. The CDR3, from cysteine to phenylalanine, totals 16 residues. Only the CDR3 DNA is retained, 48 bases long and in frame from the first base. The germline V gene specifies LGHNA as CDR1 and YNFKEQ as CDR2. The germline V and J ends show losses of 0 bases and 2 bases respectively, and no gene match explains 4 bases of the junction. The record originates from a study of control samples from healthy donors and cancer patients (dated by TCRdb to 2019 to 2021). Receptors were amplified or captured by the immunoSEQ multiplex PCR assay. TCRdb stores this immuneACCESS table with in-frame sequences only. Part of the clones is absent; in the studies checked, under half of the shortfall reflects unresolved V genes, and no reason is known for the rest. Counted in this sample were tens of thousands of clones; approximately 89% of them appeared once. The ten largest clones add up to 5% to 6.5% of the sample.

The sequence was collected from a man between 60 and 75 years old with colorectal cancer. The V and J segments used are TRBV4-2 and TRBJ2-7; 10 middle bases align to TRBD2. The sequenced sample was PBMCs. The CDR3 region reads CASSQDRLAGAYEQYF. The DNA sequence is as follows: TGTGCCAGCAGCCAAGATCGGCTAGCGGGGGCCTACGAGCAGTACTTC.